A single sample is the source of the 31 T cell receptor beta chains below, sequenced in a study of blood T cell repertoires in COVID-19. TCRdb keeps only in-frame clones here, not all; method: immunoSEQ multiplex PCR. The sample yields about 200,000 clones, 86% seen once. Input material: peripheral blood. The receptors here all came from a woman in her forties or fifties with COVID-19, enrolled during active disease.

The V and J genes are TRBV5-8 and TRBJ1-5, with TRBD1 matching over 8 bases. Trimming at V came to 2 bases and at J to 1 base, leaving 5 bases not matched to a gene. From germline, CDR1 is SGHTS and CDR2 YDEGEE. The CDR3 has 16 amino acids. The CDR3 spells CASSLWTGMSNQPQHF. CDR3 DNA: TGTGCCAGCAGCTTATGGACAGGGATGAGCAATCAGCCCCAGCATTTT.

The rearrangement joins TRBV21-1 to TRBJ2-7; the tabulated D call, TRBD2, remains unverified against the DNA. TRBV21-1 is labeled a pseudogene. CDR3 size: 14 residues. CDR3 nucleotide sequence: TGTGCCAGCAGCCCTGAATCGGGGGAAGGCGAGCAGTACTTC. Residues: CASSPESGEGEQYF.

V is TRBV27 and J is TRBJ1-1; 7 bases are a match to TRBD1. CDR3 size: 14 residues. Germline V gene lookup returns CDR1 MNHEY and CDR2 SMNVEV (reference sequence). The junction had 14 bases not matched to a gene; V was cut back by 5 bases and J by 11 bases. CDR3 DNA sequence: TGTGCCAGCAGTCCGGGACAGTCTCTGGGTAGGGCTTTCTTT. This codes for CASSPGQSLGRAFF.

The gene calls are TRBV5-8 and TRBJ1-3; D unresolved. This CDR3 comprises 16 residues. The ends were cut back, 4 bases at V and 5 bases at J, with 19 bases in the middle. CDR1 SGHTS and CDR2 YDEGEE come from the germline V gene. CDR3 nucleotide sequence: TGTGCCAGCAGCCCACGGCGGGGAAGTGGGAGAAACACCATATATTTT. Protein product: CASSPRRGSGRNTIYF.

V gene TRBV28 combines with J gene TRBJ2-2, with TRBD2 matching over 8 bases. Losses at the gene ends were 1 base for V and 0 bases for J; bases not matched to a gene: 7. Germline V CDR1 and CDR2: MDHEN, SYDVKM. The CDR3 consists of 18 residues. The CDR3 nucleotides are TGTGCCAGCAGTTTATTTACGCGGGGGGCCCCGAACACCGGGGAGCTGTTTTTT. Residues: CASSLFTRGAPNTGELFF.

The rearrangement links TRBV9 to TRBJ2-2; 15 positions match TRBD2. After removal of 0 bases from V and 7 bases from J, the junction contained 10 bases not matched to a gene. The CDR3 extends over 19 amino acids. The germline gives CDR1 SGDLS, CDR2 YYNGEE. CDR3 bases: TGTGCCAGCAGCGTAGCCTCAACCGGACTAGCGGGGGGGAGCGGGGAGCTGTTTTTT. Translation: CASSVASTGLAGGSGELFF.

The rearrangement links TRBV6-2 or TRBV6-3 to TRBJ2-7, with D possibly matching TRBD1 (5 bases). This CDR3 region has 12 residues. Germline CDR1 MNHEY, CDR2 SVGEGT. The ends were cut back, 4 bases at V and 4 bases at J, with 8 bases in the middle. The CDR3 DNA sequence: TGTGCCAGCAGTTCGCCAGGGTACGAGCAGTACGTC. This translates into CASSSPGYEQYV.

The rearrangement joins TRBV3-1 (or the pseudogene TRBV3-2) to TRBJ1-6, with 10 bases identical to TRBD1. CDR3 length equals 15 residues. V dropped 8 bases and J dropped 10; count of bases not matched to a gene: 11. CDR1 and CDR2 from the germline V gene are LGHDT and YNNKEL (reference sequence). CDR3 in DNA: TGTGCCAGCGTTGGGACAGGGGTTAGGGGATCACCCCTCCACTTT. This translates into CASVGTGVRGSPLHF.

The chain uses TRBV4-1 and TRBJ1-2, with 7 bases matching TRBD1. Germline assignment: CDR1 MGHRA and CDR2 YSYEKL. The CDR3 is made up of 17 amino acids. Trimming removed 3 bases from V and 6 bases from J; junction bases left unmatched: 16. For the CDR3, the DNA is TGCGCCAGCAGCCACCCCCCACACAGGGGAAGAAGGGATGGCTACACCTTC. It encodes CASSHPPHRGRRDGYTF.

CDR3 amino acids: CSALAGWEQYV. CDR3 DNA: TGCAGTGCTCTAGCGGGGTGGGAGCAGTACGTC. V gene TRBV20-1 combines with J gene TRBJ2-7; 9 positions agree with TRBD2. Trimming took 5 bases from V and 7 from J; bases not matched to a gene: 3. Germline lookup yields CDR1 DFQATT and CDR2 SNEGSKA (reference sequence). The CDR3 sequence is 11 residues long.

This clone was observed a single time. The chain couples TRBV6-2 or TRBV6-3 to TRBJ1-2, with 8 bases matching TRBD1. Germline V gene lookup returns CDR1 MNHEY and CDR2 SVGEGT. Unmatched junction bases numbered 10, after V lost 6 bases and J lost 4 bases. The CDR3 consists of 15 residues. CDR3 amino acids: CASSPRTGPFYGYTF. CDR3 nucleotide sequence: TGTGCCAGCAGCCCCAGGACAGGGCCCTTCTATGGCTACACCTTC.

This clone was picked up one time. V is TRBV7-3 and J is TRBJ1-1; TRBD1 matches at 7 bases. Trimming cost V 6 bases and J 3 bases; bases outside gene matches: 4. CDR3 size: 13 residues. Germline V lookup: CDR1 SGHTA, CDR2 FQGTGA. This CDR3 is CASSWDSYTEAFF. CDR3 nucleotide sequence: TGTGCCAGCAGTTGGGACAGCTACACTGAAGCTTTCTTT.

The chain is built from TRBV27 and TRBJ2-1, with 12 nucleotides matching TRBD2. V shed 8 bases, J shed 5 bases, and the junction held 7 bases outside the gene matches. The germline CDR1 and CDR2 sequences are MNHEY and SMNVEV (reference sequence). This CDR3 comprises 15 residues. CDR3 region: CASRELAGGHNEQFF. The CDR3 DNA follows: TGTGCCAGCCGAGAACTAGCGGGGGGCCACAATGAGCAGTTCTTC.

J is TRBJ2-2 and V is TRBV25-1; no reliable D call. Looked up from germline, CDR1 is MGHDK and CDR2 is SYGVNS. The CDR3 totals 11 residues. V was pared by 3 bases and J by 13 bases, with 9 bases between. The CDR3 loop reads CASSDAGWLFF. CDR3 DNA: TGTGCCAGCAGTGATGCCGGTTGGCTGTTTTTT.

The chain has TRBV19 and TRBJ2-6; 8 bases align to TRBD1. This CDR3 contains 16 residues. Germline CDR1 reads LNHDA; CDR2 reads SQIVND (reference sequence). With 6 bases clipped from V and 4 bases from J, the junction kept 8 bases outside the gene matches. The CDR3 spells CASRGQDLLGANVLTF. The CDR3 DNA reads as TGTGCCAGTAGGGGACAGGATCTTCTGGGGGCCAACGTCCTGACTTTC.

This clone showed up just once. The rearrangement uses TRBV5-4 and TRBJ2-1; 13 bases are a match to TRBD2. The CDR3 covers 15 residues. The trim removed 2 bases at V and 6 bases at J, leaving 2 bases unmatched. CDR1 SGHNT and CDR2 YYREEE come from the germline V gene (reference sequence). In DNA, the CDR3 is TGTGCCAGCAGCTTCAGGACTAGCGGGGGCAATGAGCAGTTCTTC. This gives the protein CASSFRTSGGNEQFF.

This clone was counted a single time. The chain carries TRBV11-2 and TRBJ1-2, with D hard to call. Trimming took 2 bases from V and 4 from J, leaving 5 bases between them. This CDR3 comprises 12 residues. CDR1 and CDR2 (germline): SGHAT, FQNNGV. The CDR3 DNA follows: TGTGCCAGCAGCTTAAGTAGCTATGGCTACACCTTC. Translating it yields CASSLSSYGYTF.

This clone was picked up one time. This chain joins TRBV5-1 and TRBJ1-2, with 10 bases aligning to TRBD1. CDR1 is SGHRS, CDR2 YFSETQ, per germline. CDR3 length: 14 residues. The ends lost 0 bases at V and 8 bases at J; junction bases unmatched: 4. The CDR3 DNA sequence: TGCGCCAGCAGCTTGGGACAGGGGGCGTTGGGCTACACCTTC. This sequence encodes CASSLGQGALGYTF.

This chain links TRBV5-6 with TRBJ1-4; no clear D gene. Germline CDR1 reads SGHDT; CDR2 reads YYEEEE. Trimming cost V 0 bases and J 4 bases, with 16 bases left between them. The CDR3 is 17 residues long. CDR3 nucleotide sequence: TGTGCCAGCAGCTTGGAGAGGGAGCGTCGTTTTAATGAAAAACTGTTTTTT. Its translation is CASSLERERRFNEKLFF.

V usage is TRBV18 and J usage is TRBJ2-5, with D perhaps matching TRBD1 (5 bases). Trimming shortened V by 3 bases and J by 3 bases, and 17 bases separated the two germline ends. CDR1 is KGHSH and CDR2 is LQKENI in the germline V gene. The CDR3 sequence is 16 residues long. The CDR3 protein is CASSPTEWTLEETQYF. The CDR3 nucleotides read TGTGCCAGCTCACCGACCGAGTGGACATTGGAAGAGACCCAGTACTTC.

The chain joins TRBV28 to TRBJ1-2, with a tentative D call TRBD1 (6 bases). V lost 5 bases, J lost 6 bases, and 19 bases lay in between. Looked up from germline, CDR1 is MDHEN and CDR2 is SYDVKM. This CDR3 has 15 amino acids. CDR3 loop: CASSLPGTSLHGYTF. CDR3 coding DNA: TGTGCCAGCAGTCTGCCTGGGACATCCCTCCATGGCTACACCTTC.

The CDR3 coding sequence is TGTGCCAGCAGCTTGAGCACAGGGTCCAACTATGGCTACACCTTC. It yields the protein CASSLSTGSNYGYTF. V usage is TRBV5-4 and J usage is TRBJ1-2; perhaps TRBD1 as D (6 bases). The CDR3 has 15 amino acids. Trimming shortened V by 1 base and J by 2 bases, and 12 bases separated the two germline ends. Germline lookup yields CDR1 SGHNT and CDR2 YYREEE (reference sequence).

This chain uses TRBV11-3 with TRBJ1-5; 7 nucleotides align to TRBD1. There are 15 residues in the CDR3. Germline CDR1 is SGHNT and CDR2 is YENEEA. V lost 1 base and J lost 6; bases outside the gene matches: 6. The CDR3 DNA is TGTGCCAGCAGCTTAGGTCGGGCAGGGGGTCAGCCCCAGCATTTT. The encoded protein is CASSLGRAGGQPQHF.

J is TRBJ1-1 and V is TRBV5-1, with a tentative D call TRBD1 (5 bases). Per germline, CDR1 SGHRS and CDR2 YFSETQ. The CDR3 has 15 residues. Trimming cost V 0 bases and J 1 base, with 10 bases left between them. The CDR3 coding sequence is TGCGCCAGCAGCTTGGGCGGGGCCTGGAACACTGAAGCTTTCTTT. It specifies CASSLGGAWNTEAFF.

V and J are TRBV6-2 or TRBV6-3 and TRBJ2-1; TRBD1 matches at 8 bases. This CDR3 has 15 amino acids. The V and J ends lost 5 bases and 4 bases, in that order; junction bases with no gene match: 7. CDR1 is MNHEY, CDR2 SVGEGT, per germline. The DNA of the CDR3 is TGTGCCAGCAGTCGAACAGGGGGTTATTACAATGAGCAGTTCTTC. It encodes CASSRTGGYYNEQFF.

The chain uses TRBV3-1 (or the pseudogene TRBV3-2) and TRBJ1-2, with D perhaps matching TRBD1 (5 bases). Germline loops: CDR1 LGHDT, CDR2 YNNKEL (reference sequence). CDR3 length: 15 amino acids. Trimming pared 8 bases from V and 0 bases from J, leaving 16 bases between. CDR3 region: CASGGRTPANYGYTF. CDR3 coding DNA: TGTGCCAGCGGGGGGAGGACACCCGCTAACTATGGCTACACCTTC.

This chain connects TRBV6-5 to TRBJ2-7; TRBD2 matches 12 bases. This CDR3 has 15 amino acids. Germline CDR1 MNHEY, CDR2 SVGAGI. The junction had 8 bases not matched to a gene; V was cut back by 6 bases and J by 5 bases. The CDR3 nucleotides read TGTGCCAGCAGAGTGGGGACTAGCGGGTCGAACGAGCAGTACGTC. Translated: CASRVGTSGSNEQYV.

The CDR3 reads CASNGDRGSYGYTF. Here the CDR3 DNA reads TGTGCCAGCAATGGTGACAGGGGGTCTTATGGCTACACCTTC. J is TRBJ1-2 and V is TRBV28, with 9 bases aligning to TRBD1. The CDR3 is 14 residues long. Germline V gene lookup returns CDR1 MDHEN and CDR2 SYDVKM. The trim removed 7 bases at V and 5 bases at J, leaving 8 bases unmatched.

This chain connects TRBV5-1 to TRBJ2-2; 7 bases agree with TRBD1. The CDR3 consists of 18 residues. V was pared by 0 bases and J by 5 bases, with 13 bases of the junction left unmatched. The germline V gene has CDR1 SGHRS and CDR2 YFSETQ. The CDR3 loop is CASSLAVGPGGETGELFF. The CDR3 DNA sequence: TGCGCCAGCAGCTTGGCCGTAGGACCAGGGGGAGAAACCGGGGAGCTGTTTTTT.

DNA of the CDR3: TGTGCCAGCAGTTACTCGAGACAGCCCAATCAGCCCCAGCATTTT. Encoded protein: CASSYSRQPNQPQHF. This chain joins TRBV6-2 or TRBV6-3 and TRBJ1-5; perhaps TRBD1 as D (5 bases). CDR1 and CDR2 from the germline V gene are MNHEY and SVGEGT. This CDR3 is 15 amino acids long. Trimming pared 0 bases from V and 3 bases from J, leaving 9 bases between.

The J gene is TRBJ2-2, the V gene TRBV5-1; no reliable D call. Germline V gene data show CDR1 as SGHRS and CDR2 as YFSETQ. V lost 0 bases and J lost 1, with 4 bases in between. This CDR3 is 14 amino acids long. For the CDR3, the DNA is TGCGCCAGCAGCTTGGACAGGAACACCGGGGAGCTGTTTTTT. Translating gives CASSLDRNTGELFF. The full variable domain, its missing parts supplied by reference TRBV5-1 and TRBJ2-2, is KAGVTQTPRYLIKTRGQQVTLSCSPISGHRSVSWYQQTPGQGLQFLFEYFSETQRNKGNFPGRFSGRQFSNSRSEMNVSTLELGDSALYLCASSLDRNTGELFFGEGSRLTVL.